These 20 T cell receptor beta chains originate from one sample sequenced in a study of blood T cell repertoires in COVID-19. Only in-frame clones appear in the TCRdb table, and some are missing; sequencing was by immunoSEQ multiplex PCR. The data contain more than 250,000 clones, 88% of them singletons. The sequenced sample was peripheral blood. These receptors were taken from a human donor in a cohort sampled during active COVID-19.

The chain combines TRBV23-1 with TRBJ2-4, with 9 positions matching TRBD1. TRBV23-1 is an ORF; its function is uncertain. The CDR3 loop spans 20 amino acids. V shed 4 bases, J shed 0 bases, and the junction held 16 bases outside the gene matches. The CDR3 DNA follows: TGCGCCAGCAGTCCGCACGGGACAGGGAAAAAATCCGTAGCCAAAAACATTCAGTACTTC. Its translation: CASSPHGTGKKSVAKNIQYF.

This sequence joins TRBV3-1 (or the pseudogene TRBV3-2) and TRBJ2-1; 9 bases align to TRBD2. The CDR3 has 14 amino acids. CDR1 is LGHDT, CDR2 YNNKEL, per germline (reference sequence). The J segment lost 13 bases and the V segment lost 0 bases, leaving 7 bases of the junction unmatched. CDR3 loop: CASSQDMASGTQFF. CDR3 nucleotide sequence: TGTGCCAGCAGCCAAGATATGGCTAGCGGGACCCAGTTCTTC.

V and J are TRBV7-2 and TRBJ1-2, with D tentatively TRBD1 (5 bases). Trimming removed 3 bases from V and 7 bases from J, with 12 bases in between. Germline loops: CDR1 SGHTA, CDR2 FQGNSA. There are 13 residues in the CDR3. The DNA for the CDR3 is TGTGCCAGCAGCTTTCAGGGAACAGTTGGCTACACCTTC. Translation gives CASSFQGTVGYTF.

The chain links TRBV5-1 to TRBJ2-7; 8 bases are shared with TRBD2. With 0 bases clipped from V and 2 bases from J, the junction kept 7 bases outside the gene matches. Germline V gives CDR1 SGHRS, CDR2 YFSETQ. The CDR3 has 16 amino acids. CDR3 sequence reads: CASSLAYRAGAYEQYF. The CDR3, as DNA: TGCGCCAGCAGCTTGGCCTATCGAGCGGGGGCCTACGAGCAGTACTTC.

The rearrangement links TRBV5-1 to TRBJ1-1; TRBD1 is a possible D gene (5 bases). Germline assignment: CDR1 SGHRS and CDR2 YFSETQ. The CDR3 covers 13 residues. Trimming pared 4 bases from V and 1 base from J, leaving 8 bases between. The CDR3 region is CASSRTGNTEAFF. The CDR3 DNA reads TGCGCCAGCAGCCGTACAGGGAACACTGAAGCTTTCTTT.

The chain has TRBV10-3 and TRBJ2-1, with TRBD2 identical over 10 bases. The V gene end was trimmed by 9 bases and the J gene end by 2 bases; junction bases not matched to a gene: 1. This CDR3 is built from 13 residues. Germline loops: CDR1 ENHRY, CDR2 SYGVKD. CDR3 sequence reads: CAIAGGTYNEQFF. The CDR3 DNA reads TGTGCCATAGCGGGGGGGACCTACAATGAGCAGTTCTTC.

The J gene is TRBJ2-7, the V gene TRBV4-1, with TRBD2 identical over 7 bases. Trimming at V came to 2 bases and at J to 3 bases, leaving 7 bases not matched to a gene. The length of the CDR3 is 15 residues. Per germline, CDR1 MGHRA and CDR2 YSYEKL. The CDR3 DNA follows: TGCGCCAGCAGCCAAAGCGGGACTCAACTCTACGAGCAGTACTTC. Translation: CASSQSGTQLYEQYF.

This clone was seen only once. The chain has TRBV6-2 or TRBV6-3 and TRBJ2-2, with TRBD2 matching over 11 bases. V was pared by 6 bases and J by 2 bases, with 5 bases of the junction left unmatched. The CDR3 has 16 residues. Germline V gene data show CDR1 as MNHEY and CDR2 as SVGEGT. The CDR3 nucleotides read TGTGCCAGCAGCCAGGGACTAGCGGTCAACACCGGGGAGCTGTTTTTT. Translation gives CASSQGLAVNTGELFF.

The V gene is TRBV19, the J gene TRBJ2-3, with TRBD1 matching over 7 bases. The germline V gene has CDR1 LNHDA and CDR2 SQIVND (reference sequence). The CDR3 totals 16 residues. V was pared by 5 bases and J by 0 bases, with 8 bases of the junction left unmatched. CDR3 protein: CASSAYRGLSTDTQYF. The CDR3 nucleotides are TGTGCCAGTAGTGCCTACAGGGGCCTTAGCACAGATACGCAGTATTTT.

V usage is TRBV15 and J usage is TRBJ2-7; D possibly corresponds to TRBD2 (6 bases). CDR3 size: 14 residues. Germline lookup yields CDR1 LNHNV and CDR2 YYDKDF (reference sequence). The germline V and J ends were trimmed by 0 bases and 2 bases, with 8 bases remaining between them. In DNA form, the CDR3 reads TGTGCCACCAGCAGAGAGGGGGGAGCCTACGAGCAGTACTTC. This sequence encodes CATSREGGAYEQYF.

The CDR3 spells CAWNRDRGKQPQHF. CDR3 nucleotides: TGTGCCTGGAACCGGGACAGGGGGAAACAGCCCCAGCATTTT. The chain is built from TRBV30 and TRBJ1-5; 11 bases line up with TRBD1. This CDR3 is built from 14 residues. V dropped 4 bases and J dropped 7; count of bases not matched to a gene: 6. CDR1 GTSNPN and CDR2 SVGIG come from the germline V gene (reference sequence).

The CDR3 DNA sequence: TGCGCCAGCAGGAGCCCCAATGAAAAACTGTTTTTT. It encodes CASRSPNEKLFF. This sequence joins TRBV10-2 and TRBJ1-4; D gene ambiguous. In germline, CDR1 is WSHSY, CDR2 SAAADI. The CDR3 sequence is 12 residues long. Trimming left V 6 bases short and J 5 bases short, with 7 bases between.

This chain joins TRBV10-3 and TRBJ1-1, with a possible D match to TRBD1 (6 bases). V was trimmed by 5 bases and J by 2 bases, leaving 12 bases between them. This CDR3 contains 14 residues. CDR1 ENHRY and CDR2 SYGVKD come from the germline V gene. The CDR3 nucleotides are TGTGCCATCAGTACAGGACAGAAAAACACTGAAGCTTTCTTT. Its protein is CAISTGQKNTEAFF.

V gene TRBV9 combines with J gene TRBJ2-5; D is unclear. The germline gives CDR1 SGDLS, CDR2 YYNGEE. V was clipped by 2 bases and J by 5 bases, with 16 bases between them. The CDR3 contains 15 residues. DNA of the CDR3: TGTGCCAGCAGCGTGATTAGTCAGCCGGGTGAGACCCAGTACTTC. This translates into CASSVISQPGETQYF.

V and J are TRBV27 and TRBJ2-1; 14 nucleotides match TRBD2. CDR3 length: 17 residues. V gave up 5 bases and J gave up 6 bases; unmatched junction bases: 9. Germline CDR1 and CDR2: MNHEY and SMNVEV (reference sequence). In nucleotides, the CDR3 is TGTGCCAGCAGTGCTAGACTAGCGGGAGGGCCCGGCAATGAGCAGTTCTTC. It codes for CASSARLAGGPGNEQFF.

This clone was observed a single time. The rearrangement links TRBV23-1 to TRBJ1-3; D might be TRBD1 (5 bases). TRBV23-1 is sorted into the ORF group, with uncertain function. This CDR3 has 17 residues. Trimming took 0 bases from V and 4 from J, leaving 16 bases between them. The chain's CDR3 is CASSQSVQDHDGNTIYF. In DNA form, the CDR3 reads TGCGCCAGCAGTCAATCGGTACAGGACCACGACGGAAACACCATATATTTT.

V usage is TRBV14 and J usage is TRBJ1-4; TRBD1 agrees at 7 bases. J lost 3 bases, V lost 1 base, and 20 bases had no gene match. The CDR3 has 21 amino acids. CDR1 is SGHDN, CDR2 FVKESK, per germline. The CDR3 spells CASSQVPKFTGEEGANEKLFF. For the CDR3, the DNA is TGTGCCAGCAGCCAAGTACCCAAGTTTACAGGGGAGGAAGGGGCTAATGAAAAACTGTTTTTT. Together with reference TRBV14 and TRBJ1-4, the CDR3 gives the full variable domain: EAGVTQFPSHSVIEKGQTVTLRCDPISGHDNLYWYRRVMGKEIKFLLHFVKESKQDESGMPNNRFLAERTGGTYSTLKVQPAELEDSGVYFCASSQVPKFTGEEGANEKLFFGSGTQLSVL.

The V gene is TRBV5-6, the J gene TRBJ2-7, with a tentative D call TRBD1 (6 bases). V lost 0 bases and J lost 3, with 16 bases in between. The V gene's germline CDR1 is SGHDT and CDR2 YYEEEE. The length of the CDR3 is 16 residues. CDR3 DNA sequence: TGTGCCAGCAGCTTGGCCCCCGGCAGGGGTGGCTACGAGCAGTACTTC. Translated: CASSLAPGRGGYEQYF.

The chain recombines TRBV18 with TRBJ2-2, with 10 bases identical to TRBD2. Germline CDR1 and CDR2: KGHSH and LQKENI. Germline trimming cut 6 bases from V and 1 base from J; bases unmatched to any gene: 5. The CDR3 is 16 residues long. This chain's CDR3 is CASSYSSGRNTGELFF. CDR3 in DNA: TGTGCCAGCTCCTATTCTAGCGGGAGGAACACCGGGGAGCTGTTTTTT.

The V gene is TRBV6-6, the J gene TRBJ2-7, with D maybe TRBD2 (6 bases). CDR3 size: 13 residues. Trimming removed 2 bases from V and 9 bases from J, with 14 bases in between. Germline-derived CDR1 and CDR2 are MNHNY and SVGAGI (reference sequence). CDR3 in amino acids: CASSYRLEFGQYF. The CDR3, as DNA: TGTGCCAGCAGTTACCGACTAGAGTTCGGGCAGTACTTC.